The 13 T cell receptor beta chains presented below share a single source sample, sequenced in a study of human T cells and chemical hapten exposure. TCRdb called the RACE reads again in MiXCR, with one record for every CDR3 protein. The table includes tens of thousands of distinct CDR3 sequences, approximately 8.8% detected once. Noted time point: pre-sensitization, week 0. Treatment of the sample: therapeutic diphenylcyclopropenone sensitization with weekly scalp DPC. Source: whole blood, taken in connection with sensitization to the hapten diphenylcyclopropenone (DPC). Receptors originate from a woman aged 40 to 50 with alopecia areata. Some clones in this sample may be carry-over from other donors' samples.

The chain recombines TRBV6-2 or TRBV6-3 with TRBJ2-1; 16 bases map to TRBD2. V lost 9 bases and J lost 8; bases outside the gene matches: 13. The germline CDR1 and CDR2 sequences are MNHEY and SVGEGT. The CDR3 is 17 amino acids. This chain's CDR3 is CASTSGTSGGASDEQFF. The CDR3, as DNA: TGTGCCAGTACCTCCGGGACTAGCGGGGGGGCCTCGGATGAGCAGTTCTTC.

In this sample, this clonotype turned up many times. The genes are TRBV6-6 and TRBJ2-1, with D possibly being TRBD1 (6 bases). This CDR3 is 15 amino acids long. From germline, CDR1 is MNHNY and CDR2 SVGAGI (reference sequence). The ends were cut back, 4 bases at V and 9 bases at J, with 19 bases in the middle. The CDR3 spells CASSFRQGSGSEQFF. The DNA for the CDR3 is TGTGCCAGCAGTTTCCGCCAGGGGTCTGGCAGTGAGCAGTTCTTC.

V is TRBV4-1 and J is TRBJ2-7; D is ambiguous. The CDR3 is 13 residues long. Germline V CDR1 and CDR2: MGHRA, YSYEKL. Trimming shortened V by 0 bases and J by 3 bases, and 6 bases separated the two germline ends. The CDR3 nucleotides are TGCGCCAGCAGCCAAGAACTGGGCTACGAGCAGTACTTC. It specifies CASSQELGYEQYF.

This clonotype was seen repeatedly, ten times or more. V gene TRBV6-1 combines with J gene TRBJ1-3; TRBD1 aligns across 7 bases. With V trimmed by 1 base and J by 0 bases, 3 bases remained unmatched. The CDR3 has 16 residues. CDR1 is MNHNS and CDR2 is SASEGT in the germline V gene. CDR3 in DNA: TGTGCCAGCAGTGAAGAGGAGGGGGCCTCTGGAAACACCATATATTTT. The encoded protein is CASSEEEGASGNTIYF.

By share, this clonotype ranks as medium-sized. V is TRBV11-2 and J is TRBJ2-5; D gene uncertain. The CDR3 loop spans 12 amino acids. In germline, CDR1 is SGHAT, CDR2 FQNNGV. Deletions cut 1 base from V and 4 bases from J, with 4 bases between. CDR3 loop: CASSLVGETQYF. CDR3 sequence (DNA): TGTGCCAGCAGCTTAGTCGGAGAGACCCAGTACTTC. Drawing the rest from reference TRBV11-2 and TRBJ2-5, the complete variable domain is EAGVAQSPRYKIIEKRQSVAFWCNPISGHATLYWYQQILGQGPKLLIQFQNNGVVDDSQLPKDRFSAERLKGVDSTLKIQPAKLEDSAVYLCASSLVGETQYFGPGTRLLVL.

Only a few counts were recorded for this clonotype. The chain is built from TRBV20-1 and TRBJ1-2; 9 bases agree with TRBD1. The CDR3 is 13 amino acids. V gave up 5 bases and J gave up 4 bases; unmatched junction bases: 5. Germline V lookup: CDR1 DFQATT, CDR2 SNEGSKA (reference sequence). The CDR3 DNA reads TGCAGTGCTGGGGGACAGGGCTCCTATGGCTACACCTTC. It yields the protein CSAGGQGSYGYTF.

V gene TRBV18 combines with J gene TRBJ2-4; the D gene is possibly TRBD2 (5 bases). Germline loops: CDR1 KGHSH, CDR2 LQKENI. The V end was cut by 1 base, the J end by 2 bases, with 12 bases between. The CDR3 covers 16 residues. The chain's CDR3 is CASSPRGSFTKNIQYF. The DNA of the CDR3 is TGTGCCAGCTCACCACGAGGGTCGTTTACCAAAAACATTCAGTACTTC.

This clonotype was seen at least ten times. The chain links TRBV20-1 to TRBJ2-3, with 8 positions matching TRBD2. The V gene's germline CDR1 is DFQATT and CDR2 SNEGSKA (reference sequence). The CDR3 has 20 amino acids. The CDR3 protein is CRALGFWGGQGSGLGDTQYF. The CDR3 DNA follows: TGCAGGGCCCTCGGTTTTTGGGGGGGGCAAGGATCGGGACTAGGAGATACGCAGTATTTT.

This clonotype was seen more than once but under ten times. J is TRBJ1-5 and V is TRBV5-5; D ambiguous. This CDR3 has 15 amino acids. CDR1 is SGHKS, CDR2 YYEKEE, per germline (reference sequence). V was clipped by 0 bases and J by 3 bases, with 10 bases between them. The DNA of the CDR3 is TGTGCCAGCAGCTTGGGGGAGGATTTCAATCAGCCCCAGCATTTT. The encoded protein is CASSLGEDFNQPQHF.

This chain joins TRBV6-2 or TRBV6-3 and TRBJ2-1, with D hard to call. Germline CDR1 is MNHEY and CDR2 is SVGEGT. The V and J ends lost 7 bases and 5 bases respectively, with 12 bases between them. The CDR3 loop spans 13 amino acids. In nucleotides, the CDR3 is TGTGCCAGCAACTTTAAGGCCCACAATGAGCAGTTCTTC. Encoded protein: CASNFKAHNEQFF.

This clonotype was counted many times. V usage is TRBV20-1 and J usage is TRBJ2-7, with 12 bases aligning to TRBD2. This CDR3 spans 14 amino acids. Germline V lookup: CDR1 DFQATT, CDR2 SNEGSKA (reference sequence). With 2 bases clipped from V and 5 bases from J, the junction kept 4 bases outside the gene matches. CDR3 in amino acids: CSARLAGGVNEQYF. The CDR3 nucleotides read TGCAGTGCTAGACTAGCGGGGGGGGTCAACGAGCAGTACTTC.

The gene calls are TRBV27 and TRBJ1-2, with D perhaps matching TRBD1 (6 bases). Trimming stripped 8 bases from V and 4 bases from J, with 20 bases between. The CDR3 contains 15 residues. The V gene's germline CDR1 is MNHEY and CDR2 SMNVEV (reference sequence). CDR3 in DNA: TGTGCCAGCGGGATGGGGATGACAGGCTTCTATGGCTACACCTTC. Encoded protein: CASGMGMTGFYGYTF.

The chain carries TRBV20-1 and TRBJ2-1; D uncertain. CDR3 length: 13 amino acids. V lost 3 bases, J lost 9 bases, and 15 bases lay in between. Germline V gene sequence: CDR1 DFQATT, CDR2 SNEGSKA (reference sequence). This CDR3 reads CSASRRIRIEQFF. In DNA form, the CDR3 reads TGCAGTGCTAGTAGGAGAATTAGAATTGAGCAGTTCTTC.